The rows below give T cell receptor beta chains drawn from one sample of a study of monozygotic twins with inflammatory bowel disease. Following a re-call of the 5' RACE reads, TCRdb has one entry per CDR3 protein and lacks DNA. The table lists over 200,000 distinct CDR3 sequences. The sample comprised blood. These receptors all come from a human donor with ulcerative colitis or Crohn's disease, or a healthy co-twin of an affected twin (not recorded which). Both conserved end residues are part of each CDR3.

CDR3aa,v_gene,len,j_gene
CSARDMRDREIYSNQPQHF,TRBV20-1,19,TRBJ1-5
CSARVPRDRNQPQHF,TRBV20-1,15,TRBJ1-5
CSAGDGGPNSPLHF,TRBV29-1,14,TRBJ1-6
CASSLRGDQFYGYTF,TRBV7-9,15,TRBJ1-2
CASSEDLPGNGYEQYF,TRBV2,16,TRBJ2-7
CSVRRGVGTDTQYF,TRBV29-1,14,TRBJ2-3
CASSLRPGLAVQETQYF,TRBV3-1,17,TRBJ2-5
CASSLISGGETQYF,TRBV7-2,14,TRBJ2-5
CASKKGGTDTQYF,TRBV19,13,TRBJ2-3
CASSVGGATYGYTF,TRBV9,14,TRBJ1-2
CSARVGGAGTQYF,TRBV20-1,13,TRBJ2-5
CSARRKTNNEQFF,TRBV20-1,13,TRBJ2-1
CASSLLGGLMNTEAFF,TRBV28,16,TRBJ1-1
CSARPERGRTNTQYF,TRBV20-1,15,TRBJ2-3
CSARDSPWRGKGYGYTF,TRBV20-1,17,TRBJ1-2
CSVKGPGVLAESRTQYF,TRBV29-1,17,TRBJ2-5
CASSYPAATYGYTF,TRBV7-9,14,TRBJ1-2
CASSPGDTYQPQHF,TRBV11-2,14,TRBJ1-5
CASRNGNTIYF,TRBV6-6,11,TRBJ1-3
CASSLTGVAYNEQFF,TRBV7-6,15,TRBJ2-1
CSASGQGGGNQPQHF,TRBV20-1,15,TRBJ1-5
CASSQTPSSYNEQFF,TRBV5-1,15,TRBJ2-1
CASSQDTGPNSYEQYF,TRBV4-2,16,TRBJ2-7
CASSQAGTGYQPQHF,TRBV4-1,15,TRBJ1-5
CASSIRTSGGEDTQYF,TRBV13,16,TRBJ2-3
CASSQVPSGGYEQYF,TRBV4-1,15,TRBJ2-7
CASSTTGGLDYEQYF,TRBV28,15,TRBJ2-7
CASSQGGTDTEAFF,TRBV4-2,14,TRBJ1-1
CASSIPGSLSEQYF,TRBV19,14,TRBJ2-7
CASSWGTSGGQETQYF,TRBV5-1,16,TRBJ2-5
CAISESTEAFF,TRBV10-3,11,TRBJ1-1
CASSSRQGGTEAFF,TRBV7-9,14,TRBJ1-1
CASSLGRGLKETQYF,TRBV7-9,15,TRBJ2-5
CSARENSGGQYF,TRBV20-1,12,TRBJ2-7
CASSTRVDGELFF,TRBV7-9,13,TRBJ2-2
CASRRTGIGNTIYF,TRBV6-1,14,TRBJ1-3
CASSLSLAGASDTQYF,TRBV5-1,16,TRBJ2-3
CSARQGVSPLHF,TRBV20-1,12,TRBJ1-6
CASSPRRGAGETQYF,TRBV9,15,TRBJ2-5
CSARDSRRGETQYF,TRBV20-1,14,TRBJ2-5